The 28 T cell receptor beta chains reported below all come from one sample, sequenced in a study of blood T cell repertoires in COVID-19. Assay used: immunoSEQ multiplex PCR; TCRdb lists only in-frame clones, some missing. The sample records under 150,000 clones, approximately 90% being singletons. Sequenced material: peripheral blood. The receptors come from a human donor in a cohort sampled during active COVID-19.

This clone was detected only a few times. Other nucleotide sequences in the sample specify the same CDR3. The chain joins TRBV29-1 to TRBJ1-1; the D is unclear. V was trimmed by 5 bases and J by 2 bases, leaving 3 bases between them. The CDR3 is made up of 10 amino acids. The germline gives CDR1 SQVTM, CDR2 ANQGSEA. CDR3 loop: CSVSNTEAFF. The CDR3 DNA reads TGCAGCGTTTCTAACACTGAAGCTTTCTTT.

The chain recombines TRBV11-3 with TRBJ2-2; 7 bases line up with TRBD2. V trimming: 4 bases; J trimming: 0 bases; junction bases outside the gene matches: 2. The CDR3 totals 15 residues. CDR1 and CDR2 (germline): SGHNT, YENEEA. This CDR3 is CASSSGLANTGELFF. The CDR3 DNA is TGTGCCAGCAGCTCCGGACTAGCGAACACCGGGGAGCTGTTTTTT.

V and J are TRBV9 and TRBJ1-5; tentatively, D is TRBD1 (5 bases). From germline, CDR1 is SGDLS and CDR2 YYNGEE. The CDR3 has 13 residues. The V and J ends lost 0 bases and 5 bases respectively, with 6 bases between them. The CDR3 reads CASSVGTYQPQHF. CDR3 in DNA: TGTGCCAGCAGCGTAGGGACATATCAGCCCCAGCATTTT. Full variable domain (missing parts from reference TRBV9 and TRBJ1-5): DSGVTQTPKHLITATGQRVTLRCSPRSGDLSVYWYQQSLDQGLQFLIQYYNGEERAKGNILERFSAQQFPDLHSELNLSSLELGDSALYFCASSVGTYQPQHFGDGTRLSIL.

CDR3 nucleotides: TGCAGCGTTGAAGGTTCTGGAGAACCCTCCTACAATGAGCAGTTCTTC. It is translated as CSVEGSGEPSYNEQFF. The chain employs TRBV29-1 and TRBJ2-1, with no clear D. The length of the CDR3 is 16 residues. V lost 1 base to trimming and J lost 0 bases, with 13 bases between them. Germline assignment: CDR1 SQVTM and CDR2 ANQGSEA.

For the CDR3, the DNA is TGTGCCAGCAACGGGGGGGCCTATGAGCAGTTCTTC. Translation gives CASNGGAYEQFF. The chain couples TRBV2 to TRBJ2-1; 8 positions agree with TRBD2. Germline V gene lookup returns CDR1 SNHLY and CDR2 FYNNEI. This CDR3 contains 12 residues. V trimming: 7 bases; J trimming: 8 bases; junction bases outside the gene matches: 4. The complete variable domain, with remaining parts taken from reference TRBV2 and TRBJ2-1, reads EPEVTQTPSHQVTQMGQEVILRCVPISNHLYFYWYRQILGQKVEFLVSFYNNEISEKSEIFDDQFSVERPDGSNFTLKIRSTKLEDSAMYFCASNGGAYEQFFGPGTRLTVL.

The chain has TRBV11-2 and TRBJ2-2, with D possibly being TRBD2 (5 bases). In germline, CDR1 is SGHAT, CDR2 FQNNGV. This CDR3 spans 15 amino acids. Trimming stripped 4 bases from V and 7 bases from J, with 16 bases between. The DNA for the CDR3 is TGTGCCAGCAGCTCCCTAGCAGGCCGGGGCGGGGAGCTGTTTTTT. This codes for CASSSLAGRGGELFF.

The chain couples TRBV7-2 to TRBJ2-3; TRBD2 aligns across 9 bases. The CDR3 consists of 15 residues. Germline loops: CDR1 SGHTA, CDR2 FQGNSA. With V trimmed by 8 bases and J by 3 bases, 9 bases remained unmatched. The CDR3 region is CASRGEAGGTDTQYF. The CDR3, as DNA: TGTGCCAGCCGAGGGGAGGCGGGGGGGACAGATACGCAGTATTTT.

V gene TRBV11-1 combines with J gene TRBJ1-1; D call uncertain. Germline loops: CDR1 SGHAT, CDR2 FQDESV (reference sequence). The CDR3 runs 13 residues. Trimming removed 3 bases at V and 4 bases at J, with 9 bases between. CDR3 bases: TGTGCCAGCAGCTTTGTACCGCGCACTGAAGCTTTCTTT. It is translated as CASSFVPRTEAFF. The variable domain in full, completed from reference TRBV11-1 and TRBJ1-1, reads EAEVAQSPRYKITEKSQAVAFWCDPISGHATLYWYRQILGQGPELLVQFQDESVVDDSQLPKDRFSAERLKGVDSTLKIQPAELGDSAMYLCASSFVPRTEAFFGQGTRLTVV.

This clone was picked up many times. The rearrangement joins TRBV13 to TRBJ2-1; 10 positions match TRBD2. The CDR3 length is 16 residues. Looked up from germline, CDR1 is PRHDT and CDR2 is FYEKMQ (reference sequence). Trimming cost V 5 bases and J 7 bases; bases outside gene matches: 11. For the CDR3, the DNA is TGTGCCAGCAGCCCCCAAGCGGGGGGGGTCGCAAATGAGCAGTTCTTC. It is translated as CASSPQAGGVANEQFF.

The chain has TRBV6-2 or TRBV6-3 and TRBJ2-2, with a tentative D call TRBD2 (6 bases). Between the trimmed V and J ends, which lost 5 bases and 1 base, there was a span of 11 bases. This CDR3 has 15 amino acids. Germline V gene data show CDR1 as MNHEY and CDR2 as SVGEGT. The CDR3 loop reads CASSTWGVNTGELFF. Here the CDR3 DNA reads TGTGCCAGCAGTACGTGGGGGGTGAACACCGGGGAGCTGTTTTTT.

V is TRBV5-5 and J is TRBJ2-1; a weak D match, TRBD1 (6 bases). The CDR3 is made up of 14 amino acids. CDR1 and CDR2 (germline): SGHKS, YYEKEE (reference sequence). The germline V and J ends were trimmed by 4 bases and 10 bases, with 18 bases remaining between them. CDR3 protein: CASSLTPTGREQFF. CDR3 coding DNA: TGTGCCAGCAGCCTAACACCCACAGGGCGGGAGCAGTTCTTC.

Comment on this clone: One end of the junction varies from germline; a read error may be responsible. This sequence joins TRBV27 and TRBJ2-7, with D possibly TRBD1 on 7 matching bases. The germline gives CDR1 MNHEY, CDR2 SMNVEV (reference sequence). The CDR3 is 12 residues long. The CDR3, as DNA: TGTGCCAGCAGTTTGCAGGGGGGCATTGAGGACTTC. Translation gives CASSLQGGIEDF.

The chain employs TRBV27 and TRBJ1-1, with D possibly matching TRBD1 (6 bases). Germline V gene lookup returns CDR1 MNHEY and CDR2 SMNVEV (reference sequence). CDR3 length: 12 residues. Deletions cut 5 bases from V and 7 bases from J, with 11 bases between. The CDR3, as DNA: TGTGCCAGCAGTGGAGGACAGCTTGAAGCTTTCTTT. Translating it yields CASSGGQLEAFF.

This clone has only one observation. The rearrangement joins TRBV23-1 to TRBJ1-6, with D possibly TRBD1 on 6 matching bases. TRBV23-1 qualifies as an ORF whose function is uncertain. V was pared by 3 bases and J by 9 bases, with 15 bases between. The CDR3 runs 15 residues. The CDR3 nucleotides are TGCGCCAGCAGTCAGAAGGGACACTTCCCTTCACCCCTCCACTTT. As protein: CASSQKGHFPSPLHF.

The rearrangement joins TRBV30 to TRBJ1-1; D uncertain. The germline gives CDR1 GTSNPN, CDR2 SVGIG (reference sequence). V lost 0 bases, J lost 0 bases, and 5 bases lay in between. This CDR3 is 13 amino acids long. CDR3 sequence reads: CAWSVLVNTEAFF. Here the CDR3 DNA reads TGTGCCTGGAGTGTATTAGTGAACACTGAAGCTTTCTTT.

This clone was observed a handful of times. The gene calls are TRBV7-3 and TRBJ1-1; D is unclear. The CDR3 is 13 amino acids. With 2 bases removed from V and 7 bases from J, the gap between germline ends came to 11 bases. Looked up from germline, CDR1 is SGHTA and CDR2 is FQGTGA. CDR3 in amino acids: CASSLRGFGEAFF. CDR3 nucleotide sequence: TGTGCCAGCAGCTTACGAGGGTTTGGTGAAGCTTTCTTT.

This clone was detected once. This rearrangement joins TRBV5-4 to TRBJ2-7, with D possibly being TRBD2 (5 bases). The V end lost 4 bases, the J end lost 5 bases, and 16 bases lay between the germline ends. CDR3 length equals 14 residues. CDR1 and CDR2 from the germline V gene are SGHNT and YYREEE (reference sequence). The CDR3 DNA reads TGTGCCAGCAGCGGCTCATTGGGAGTGCACGAGCAGTACTTC. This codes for CASSGSLGVHEQYF.

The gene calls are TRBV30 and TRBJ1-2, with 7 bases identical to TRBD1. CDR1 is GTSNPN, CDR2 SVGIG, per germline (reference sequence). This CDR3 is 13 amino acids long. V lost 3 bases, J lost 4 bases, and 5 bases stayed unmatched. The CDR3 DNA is TGTGCCTGGAGGGGACAGTTTGGCTATGGCTACACCTTC. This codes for CAWRGQFGYGYTF.

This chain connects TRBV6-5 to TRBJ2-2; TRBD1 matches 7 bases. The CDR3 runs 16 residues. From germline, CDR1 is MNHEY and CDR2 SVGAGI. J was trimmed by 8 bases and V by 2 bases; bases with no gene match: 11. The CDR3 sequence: CASSYQPSQGSGELFF. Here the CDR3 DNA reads TGTGCCAGCAGTTACCAACCTTCACAGGGGTCGGGGGAGCTGTTTTTT.

The CDR3 sequence: CASSPRGSNEKLFF. The CDR3 DNA is TGTGCCAGCTCACCCAGGGGATCTAATGAAAAACTGTTTTTT. This chain connects TRBV18 to TRBJ1-4, with D possibly matching TRBD1 (6 bases). Trimming took off 3 bases at V and 3 bases at J, with 8 bases between the two ends. Per germline, CDR1 KGHSH and CDR2 LQKENI. This CDR3 spans 14 amino acids.

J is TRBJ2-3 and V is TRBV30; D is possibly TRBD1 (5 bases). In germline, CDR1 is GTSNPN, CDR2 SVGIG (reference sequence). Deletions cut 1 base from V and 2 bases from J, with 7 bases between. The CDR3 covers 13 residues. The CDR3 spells CAWSEGFTDTQYF. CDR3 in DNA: TGTGCCTGGAGTGAGGGGTTCACAGATACGCAGTATTTT.

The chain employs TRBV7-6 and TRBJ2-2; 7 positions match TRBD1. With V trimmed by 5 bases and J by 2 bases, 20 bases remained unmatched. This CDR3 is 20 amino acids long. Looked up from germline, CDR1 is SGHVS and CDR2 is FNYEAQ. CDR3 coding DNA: TGTGCCAGCAGCCCCCTTATCGTTTCCGGGACAGAATTAAACACCGGGGAGCTGTTTTTT. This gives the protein CASSPLIVSGTELNTGELFF.

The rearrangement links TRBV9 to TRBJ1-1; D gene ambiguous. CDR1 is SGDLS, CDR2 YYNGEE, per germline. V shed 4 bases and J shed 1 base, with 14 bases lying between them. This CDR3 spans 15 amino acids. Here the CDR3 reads CASSLNSERNTEAFF. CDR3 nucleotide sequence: TGTGCCAGCAGCCTCAACAGTGAGAGGAACACTGAAGCTTTCTTT.

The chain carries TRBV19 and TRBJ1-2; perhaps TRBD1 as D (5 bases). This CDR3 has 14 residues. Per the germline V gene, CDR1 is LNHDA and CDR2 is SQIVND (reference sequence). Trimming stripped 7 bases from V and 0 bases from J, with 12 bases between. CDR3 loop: CASKTTATNYGYTF. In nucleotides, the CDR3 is TGTGCCAGTAAAACGACAGCCACTAACTATGGCTACACCTTC.

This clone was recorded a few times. The CDR3 loop is CASSLMGGNYGYTF. CDR3 in DNA: TGTGCCAGCAGCTTAATGGGGGGTAACTATGGCTACACCTTC. The rearrangement links TRBV7-9 to TRBJ1-2; perhaps TRBD1 as D (5 bases). Trimming took 2 bases from V and 1 from J, leaving 8 bases between them. The length of the CDR3 is 14 residues. Germline V gene lookup returns CDR1 SEHNR and CDR2 FQNEAQ (reference sequence).

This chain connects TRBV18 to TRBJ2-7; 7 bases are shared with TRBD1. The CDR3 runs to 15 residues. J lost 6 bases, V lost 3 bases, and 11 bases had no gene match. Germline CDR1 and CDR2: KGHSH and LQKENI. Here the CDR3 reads CASSPLTGKASEQYF. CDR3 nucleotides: TGTGCCAGCTCACCGCTGACAGGGAAGGCAAGCGAGCAGTACTTC. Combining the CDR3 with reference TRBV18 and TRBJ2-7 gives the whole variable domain NAGVMQNPRHLVRRRGQEARLRCSPMKGHSHVYWYRQLPEEGLKFMVYLQKENIIDESGMPKERFSAEFPKEGPSILRIQQVVRGDSAAYFCASSPLTGKASEQYFGPGTRLTVT.

CDR3 protein: CASSSRTGLPSGNTIYF. The DNA for the CDR3 is TGTGCCAGCAGCTCCCGGACAGGCCTTCCCTCTGGAAACACCATATATTTT. The V gene is TRBV11-2, the J gene TRBJ1-3, with 7 positions matching TRBD1. The junction had 9 bases not matched to a gene; V was cut back by 4 bases and J by 0 bases. CDR3 length: 17 amino acids. CDR1 and CDR2 from the germline V gene are SGHAT and FQNNGV.

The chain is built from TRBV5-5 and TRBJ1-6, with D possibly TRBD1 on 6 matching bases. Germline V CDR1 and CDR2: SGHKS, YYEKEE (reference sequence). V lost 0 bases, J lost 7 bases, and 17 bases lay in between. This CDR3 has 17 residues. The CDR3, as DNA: TGTGCCAGCAGCTTGGAGGCACCCGACAGGAGGAATTCACCCCTCCACTTT. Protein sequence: CASSLEAPDRRNSPLHF.